This T cell receptor beta chain was retrieved from a study of T cell changes during pregnancy in multiple sclerosis. CDR1 is SGHKS and CDR2 is YYEKEE in the germline V gene (reference sequence). Trimming left V 2 bases short and J 3 bases short, with 11 bases between. The CDR3 length is 14 residues. The assay was immunoSEQ multiplex PCR, and TCRdb's table has in-frame clones only and misses some. The data contain over 100,000 clones, 92% of them singletons. The source material was peripheral blood, sampled in the third trimester of pregnancy. This receptor was obtained from a female donor with multiple sclerosis, enrolled in a pregnancy study. The chain carries TRBV5-5 and TRBJ1-1; D possibly corresponds to TRBD1 (5 bases). CDR3: CASSLRGRDTEAFF. Here the CDR3 DNA reads TGTGCCAGCAGCTTAAGGGGAAGGGACACTGAAGCTTTCTTT.